Described below is a single T cell receptor (beta chain) sequence and its context. The data originate from a study of OX40 agonist ivuxolimab in advanced cancers. V dropped 6 bases and J dropped 3; count of bases not matched to a gene: 7. This CDR3 has 14 amino acids. CDR1 is SEHNR and CDR2 is FQNEAQ in the germline V gene (reference sequence). Assay used: immunoSEQ multiplex PCR; TCRdb lists only in-frame clones, some missing. Of over 70,000 clones listed, more than 75% are singletons. The sequence was obtained from an adult with an advanced solid tumor such as melanoma, head and neck, liver or kidney cancer. The input for sequencing was CD4+ or CD8+ T cells sorted from blood, taken in a trial of the OX40 agonist ivuxolimab. V usage is TRBV7-9 and J usage is TRBJ1-2; 7 bases fit TRBD1. Written as DNA, the CDR3 is TGTGCCAGCAGTAGGTCAGGGGGAGACTATGGCTACACCTTC. It yields the protein CASSRSGGDYGYTF.